The 20 T cell receptor beta chains below were found in one sample sequenced in a study of T-cell reconstitution after alpha-beta-depleted transplantation in children listed by TCRdb under 2016. Preparation of the library involved PCR. The data were produced on an Illumina HiSeq 2500. Molecular barcoding was employed in the preparation of TCR libraries, with unique molecular identifiers being used to normalize TCRbeta repertoire quantification. TCRdb handled the public reads itself, with Q25 trimming in fastp and clone calling in MiXCR, and kept productive beta chains. When rows share a CDR3 protein, they turn into one entry using the most common DNA and genes. The sample table records over 550,000 distinct CDR3 sequences; more than 9% of these occur just once. 3.5% to 5% of the sample is held by the ten biggest clonotypes. The sample consisted of PBMCs from the stem cell graft donor, taken from the stem cell graft. These receptors were obtained from a human donor who donated a stem cell graft to a child with acute myeloid leukemia.

This clonotype was counted at least ten times. The chain employs TRBV12-3 or TRBV12-4 and TRBJ1-2; D not certain. V gave up 2 bases and J gave up 6 bases, with 4 bases separating them. The CDR3 extends over 11 amino acids. The chain's CDR3 is CASSLYHGYTF. In nucleotides, the CDR3 is TGTGCCAGCAGTTTATATCATGGCTACACCTTC.

This clonotype was seen a handful of times. The chain carries TRBV5-1 and TRBJ2-7, with 7 bases lining up with TRBD2. V was clipped by 4 bases and J by 4 bases; unmatched bases: 17. From germline, CDR1 is SGHRS and CDR2 YFSETQ. The CDR3 has 17 residues. CDR3 sequence: CASSLSPPRRENYEQYF. The CDR3 DNA is TGCGCCAGCAGCCTGTCTCCCCCTCGGCGGGAGAATTACGAGCAGTACTTC. The whole variable domain, remainder taken from reference TRBV5-1 and TRBJ2-7, is KAGVTQTPRYLIKTRGQQVTLSCSPISGHRSVSWYQQTPGQGLQFLFEYFSETQRNKGNFPGRFSGRQFSNSRSEMNVSTLELGDSALYLCASSLSPPRRENYEQYFGPGTRLTVT.

This clonotype was counted between two and nine times. The J gene is TRBJ2-2, the V gene TRBV29-1, with D perhaps assigned TRBD1 or TRBD2 (5 bases each). The V gene's germline CDR1 is SQVTM and CDR2 ANQGSEA. Trimming shortened V by 7 bases and J by 4 bases, and 13 bases separated the two germline ends. The CDR3 consists of 13 residues. The DNA for the CDR3 is TGCAGCGCCGCGCCAGGGAGCACCGGGGAGCTGTTTTTT. Residues: CSAAPGSTGELFF.

The chain combines TRBV7-3 with TRBJ2-3, with D perhaps being TRBD1 or TRBD2 (5 bases each). The CDR3 sequence is 16 residues long. Germline V CDR1 and CDR2: SGHTA, FQGTGA. Between the trimmed V and J ends, which lost 5 bases and 2 bases, there was a span of 17 bases. CDR3 in amino acids: CASSPSGPSFTDTQYF. In nucleotides, the CDR3 is TGTGCCAGCAGCCCTTCGGGGCCCTCATTCACAGATACGCAGTATTTT.

The V and J genes are TRBV29-1 and TRBJ2-1; tentative D call: TRBD1 (5 bases). Between the trimmed V and J ends, which lost 8 bases and 15 bases, there was a span of 20 bases. The CDR3 covers 11 residues. CDR1 is SQVTM, CDR2 ANQGSEA, per germline. DNA of the CDR3: TGCAGCACCAGATTGGGCGACCAGGGGTTCTTC. Residues: CSTRLGDQGFF.

In its sample, this clonotype was seen a few times. V gene TRBV6-2 or TRBV6-3 combines with J gene TRBJ1-5; D uncertain. Per germline, CDR1 MNHEY and CDR2 SVGEGT. The V end lost 3 bases, the J end lost 0 bases, and 18 bases lay between the germline ends. This CDR3 has 18 amino acids. The DNA for the CDR3 is TGTGCCAGCAGTTATCTATCGGTAGGAGTGAATAGCAATCAGCCCCAGCATTTT. Protein: CASSYLSVGVNSNQPQHF.

A single count supports this clonotype. V usage is TRBV15 and J usage is TRBJ2-1, with 8 bases lining up with TRBD1. Germline V gene sequence: CDR1 LNHNV, CDR2 YYDKDF (reference sequence). The trim removed 4 bases at V and 4 bases at J, leaving 3 bases unmatched. The CDR3 has 14 residues. CDR3 sequence reads: CATSMDRAYNEQFF. Here the CDR3 DNA reads TGTGCCACCAGCATGGACAGGGCGTACAATGAGCAGTTCTTC.

The V call is TRBV10-3, the J call TRBJ2-6; possible D gene TRBD1, 5 bases. This CDR3 comprises 17 residues. V shed 3 bases and J shed 0 bases, with 12 bases lying between them. Per germline, CDR1 ENHRY and CDR2 SYGVKD. CDR3 in DNA: TGTGCCATCAGTGAACCCCAGGGCCCCTCTGGGGCCAACGTCCTGACTTTC. Encoded protein: CAISEPQGPSGANVLTF.

Ten or more counts support this clonotype. J is TRBJ2-2 and V is TRBV28; 10 bases line up with TRBD2. CDR1 MDHEN and CDR2 SYDVKM come from the germline V gene. The junction had 13 bases not matched to a gene; V was cut back by 4 bases and J by 8 bases. This CDR3 is built from 17 residues. CDR3 in amino acids: CASSSTTSGIVGGELFF. CDR3 nucleotide sequence: TGTGCCAGCAGTTCTACAACTAGCGGGATTGTGGGAGGGGAGCTGTTTTTT.

This clonotype was seen a handful of times. This chain uses TRBV20-1 with TRBJ1-1, with 8 bases that match TRBD1. The J segment lost 12 bases and the V segment lost 5 bases, leaving 5 bases of the junction unmatched. Germline V gene data show CDR1 as DFQATT and CDR2 as SNEGSKA (reference sequence). The length of the CDR3 is 10 residues. The CDR3 is CSAWDRRTFF. In nucleotides, the CDR3 is TGCAGTGCTTGGGACAGGCGGACTTTCTTT.

The chain links TRBV28 to TRBJ1-5; D is possibly TRBD1 (6 bases). Germline V gives CDR1 MDHEN, CDR2 SYDVKM. V dropped 3 bases and J dropped 2 bases, with 17 bases sitting between them. CDR3 length: 17 amino acids. The DNA for the CDR3 is TGTGCCAGCAGTTTCCCTGTCCGTGCAGGGGGCAATCAGCCCCAGCATTTT. Translation: CASSFPVRAGGNQPQHF.

This chain joins TRBV29-1 and TRBJ2-3; the match to TRBD2 covers 10 bases. The CDR3 is made up of 15 amino acids. The V and J ends lost 1 base and 2 bases, in that order; junction bases with no gene match: 3. The germline V gene encodes CDR1 SQVTM and CDR2 ANQGSEA. CDR3 protein: CSVEGTSGHTDTQYF. The CDR3 nucleotides are TGCAGCGTTGAAGGGACTAGCGGCCACACAGATACGCAGTATTTT.

The rearrangement links TRBV7-9 to TRBJ2-1; 13 nucleotides line up with TRBD2. J was trimmed by 6 bases and V by 5 bases; bases with no gene match: 10. The germline CDR1 and CDR2 sequences are SEHNR and FQNEAQ (reference sequence). This CDR3 region has 17 residues. DNA for the CDR3: TGTGCCAGCAGCCCCTGGACTAGCGGGAGAGGGGGCAATGAGCAGTTCTTC. Translating gives CASSPWTSGRGGNEQFF.

The chain joins TRBV28 to TRBJ2-1; 7 bases fit TRBD1. After removal of 5 bases from V and 10 bases from J, the junction contained 14 bases not matched to a gene. Germline V lookup: CDR1 MDHEN, CDR2 SYDVKM. The CDR3 has 15 residues. Here the CDR3 reads CASSLDPLLGQEQFF. The CDR3 DNA is TGTGCCAGCAGTCTCGACCCGCTGCTGGGACAGGAGCAGTTCTTC.

This clonotype was counted a single time. The genes are TRBV11-1 and TRBJ1-2; D gene uncertain. Trimming took 5 bases from V and 4 from J, leaving 20 bases between them. Germline V CDR1 and CDR2: SGHAT, FQDESV (reference sequence). The CDR3 covers 16 residues. This chain's CDR3 is CASSPVGWEFPYGYTF. DNA of the CDR3: TGTGCCAGCAGCCCCGTAGGTTGGGAGTTCCCCTATGGCTACACCTTC. The entire variable domain, with the rest obtained from reference TRBV11-1 and TRBJ1-2, is as follows: EAEVAQSPRYKITEKSQAVAFWCDPISGHATLYWYRQILGQGPELLVQFQDESVVDDSQLPKDRFSAERLKGVDSTLKIQPAELGDSAMYLCASSPVGWEFPYGYTFGSGTRLTVV.

The chain combines TRBV5-1 with TRBJ2-3; 7 nucleotides match TRBD2. V lost 0 bases to trimming and J lost 0 bases; unmatched junction nucleotides: 10. The germline V gene encodes CDR1 SGHRS and CDR2 YFSETQ. This CDR3 has 18 residues. CDR3: CASSLGLAVPTSTDTQYF. The CDR3 DNA follows: TGCGCCAGCAGCTTGGGGCTAGCGGTGCCAACTAGCACAGATACGCAGTATTTT.

J is TRBJ2-1 and V is TRBV7-9; 7 nucleotides line up with TRBD2. Trimming took 5 bases from V and 9 from J; bases not matched to a gene: 10. The CDR3 is 14 amino acids. Germline lookup yields CDR1 SEHNR and CDR2 FQNEAQ (reference sequence). This chain's CDR3 is CASSVTGTTAEQFF. The CDR3 coding sequence is TGTGCCAGCAGCGTAACCGGGACTACGGCTGAGCAGTTCTTC.

J is TRBJ2-7 and V is TRBV12-3 or TRBV12-4; D unresolved. Trimming stripped 6 bases from V and 7 bases from J, with 16 bases between. This CDR3 comprises 13 residues. The CDR3 spells CASSVAIRVEQYF. The CDR3 nucleotides are TGTGCCAGCAGCGTCGCGATAAGGGTGGAGCAGTACTTC.

This clonotype came up a few times. This chain joins TRBV7-9 and TRBJ2-1, with D unresolved. The length of the CDR3 is 17 residues. V lost 5 bases and J 0 bases, leaving 17 bases between the germline ends. The germline V gene encodes CDR1 SEHNR and CDR2 FQNEAQ (reference sequence). The CDR3 nucleotides are TGTGCCAGCAGCACCAGAGCCAAGGAAGCCTCCTACAATGAGCAGTTCTTC. As protein: CASSTRAKEASYNEQFF.

This clonotype was observed a handful of times. The chain is built from TRBV11-2 and TRBJ1-4; D remains ambiguous. The germline V gene encodes CDR1 SGHAT and CDR2 FQNNGV. Trimming shortened V by 1 base and J by 8 bases, and 14 bases separated the two germline ends. This CDR3 region has 15 residues. DNA for the CDR3: TGTGCCAGCAGCTTAGCCCCACTACTGCAAGAAAAACTGTTTTTT. The encoded protein is CASSLAPLLQEKLFF. The variable domain in full, completed from reference TRBV11-2 and TRBJ1-4, reads EAGVAQSPRYKIIEKRQSVAFWCNPISGHATLYWYQQILGQGPKLLIQFQNNGVVDDSQLPKDRFSAERLKGVDSTLKIQPAKLEDSAVYLCASSLAPLLQEKLFFGSGTQLSVL.